The source of this T cell receptor (beta chain) is a study of beta chain features in type 1 diabetes. Based on CD45RO/CCR7/CD25/CD127/CD95/CD27, CD4+ regulatory, stem cell-like memory, naive and central memory cells were sorted. The V and J ends lost 4 bases and 7 bases respectively, with 11 bases between them. This CDR3 region has 12 residues. The germline V gene encodes CDR1 SQVTM and CDR2 ANQGSEA. To note about this clone: The antigen remains unidentified.

The investigators reverse transcribed all of the isolated RNA, so they sequenced expressed TCRB transcripts. The repertoire was sequenced with immunoSEQ multiplex PCR; TCRdb's copy has only in-frame clones and lacks some. The sample contains 130,000 or so clones, 9.5% to 10% of which appear only once. General study results and limits: Reduced insertions and increased deletions marked VDJ junctions in type 1 diabetes patients. Cells with high TCR expression could be over-represented when cDNA is sequenced. A PCR bias possibly favoring shorter templates would apply equally to patients and controls.

The J gene is TRBJ2-1, the V gene TRBV29-1, with D possibly TRBD2 on 6 matching bases. The sequence came from a woman aged 40 to 50 in good health. Material: central memory CD4+ T cells from blood. CDR3 loop: CSVVYGGNEQFF. In nucleotides, the CDR3 is TGCAGCGTTGTTTATGGGGGGAATGAGCAGTTCTTC.